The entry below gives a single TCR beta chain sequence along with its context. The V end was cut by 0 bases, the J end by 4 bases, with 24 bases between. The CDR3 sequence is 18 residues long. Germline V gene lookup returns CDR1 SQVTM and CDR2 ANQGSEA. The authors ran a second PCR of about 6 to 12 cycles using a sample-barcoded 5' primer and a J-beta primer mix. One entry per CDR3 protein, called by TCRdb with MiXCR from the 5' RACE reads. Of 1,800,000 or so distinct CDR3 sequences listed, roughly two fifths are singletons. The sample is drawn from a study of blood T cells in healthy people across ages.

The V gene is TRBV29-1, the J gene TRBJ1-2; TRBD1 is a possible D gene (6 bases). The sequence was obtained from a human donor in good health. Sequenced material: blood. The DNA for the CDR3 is TGCAGCGTTGAAGATCGGGAAACGTCGGGACAAAGCCCCTATGGCTACACCTTC. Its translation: CSVEDRETSGQSPYGYTF.